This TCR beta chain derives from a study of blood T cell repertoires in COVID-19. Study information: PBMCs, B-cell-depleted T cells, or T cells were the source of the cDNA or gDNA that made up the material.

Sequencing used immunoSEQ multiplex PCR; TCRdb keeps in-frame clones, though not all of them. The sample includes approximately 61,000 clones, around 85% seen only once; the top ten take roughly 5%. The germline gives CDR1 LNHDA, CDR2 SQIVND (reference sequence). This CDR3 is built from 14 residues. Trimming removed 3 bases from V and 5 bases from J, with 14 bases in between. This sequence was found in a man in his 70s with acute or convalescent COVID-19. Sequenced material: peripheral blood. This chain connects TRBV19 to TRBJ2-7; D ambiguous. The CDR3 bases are TGTGCCAGTAGTATTGTTGGTGGCATTGACGAGCAGTACTTC. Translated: CASSIVGGIDEQYF.